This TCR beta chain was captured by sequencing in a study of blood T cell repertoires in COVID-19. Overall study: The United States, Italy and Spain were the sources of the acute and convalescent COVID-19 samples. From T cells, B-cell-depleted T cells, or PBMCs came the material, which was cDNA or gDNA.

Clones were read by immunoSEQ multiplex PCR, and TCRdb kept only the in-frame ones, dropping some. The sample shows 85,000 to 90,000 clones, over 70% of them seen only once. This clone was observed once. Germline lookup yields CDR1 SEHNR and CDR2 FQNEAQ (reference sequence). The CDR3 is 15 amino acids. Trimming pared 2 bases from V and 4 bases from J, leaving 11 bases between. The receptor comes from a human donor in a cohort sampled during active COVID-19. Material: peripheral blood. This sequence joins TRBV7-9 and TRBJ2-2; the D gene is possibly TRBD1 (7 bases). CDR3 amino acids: CASSLHRGGTGELFF. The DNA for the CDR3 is TGTGCCAGCAGCTTACACAGGGGAGGCACCGGGGAGCTGTTTTTT.